What follows are 9 T cell receptor beta chains derived from one specimen sequenced in a study of immune evolution from preneoplasia to lung adenocarcinoma. Clones were read by immunoSEQ multiplex PCR, and TCRdb kept only the in-frame ones, dropping some. The sample holds thousands of clones, around 85% seen once. Sequencing was done on a sample of FFPE minimally invasive lung adenocarcinoma tissue. The source of these receptors is an older donor with lung adenocarcinoma.

The chain carries TRBV7-9 and TRBJ2-5, with 9 bases that match TRBD2. V trimming: 5 bases; J trimming: 4 bases; junction bases outside the gene matches: 14. Germline V gene lookup returns CDR1 SEHNR and CDR2 FQNEAQ (reference sequence). The length of the CDR3 is 17 residues. In nucleotides, the CDR3 is TGTGCCAGCAGCCCTCCTTGGGGCGGGAGGGTTGGAGAGACCCAGTACTTC. Residues: CASSPPWGGRVGETQYF.

This clone appeared a single time. The rearrangement uses TRBV28 and TRBJ2-7; 8 bases are shared with TRBD1. The CDR3 spans 14 residues. The V segment lost 7 bases and the J segment 6 bases; nucleotides outside the gene matches: 11. Germline CDR1 and CDR2: MDHEN and SYDVKM. The CDR3 sequence: CASTGTGRIVEQYF. Written as DNA, the CDR3 is TGTGCCAGCACTGGGACAGGCCGGATTGTCGAGCAGTACTTC.

The rearrangement uses TRBV5-1 and TRBJ1-4, with no clear D. Per germline, CDR1 SGHRS and CDR2 YFSETQ. V shed 0 bases and J shed 3 bases, with 9 bases lying between them. This CDR3 is built from 15 residues. DNA for the CDR3: TGCGCCAGCAGCTTGGAGGGCCGATCTAATGAAAAACTGTTTTTT. This sequence encodes CASSLEGRSNEKLFF.

V gene TRBV14 combines with J gene TRBJ2-1; possible D gene TRBD1, 6 bases. This CDR3 region has 15 residues. Germline V gene data show CDR1 as SGHDN and CDR2 as FVKESK. The germline V and J ends were trimmed by 4 bases and 9 bases, with 19 bases remaining between them. For the CDR3, the DNA is TGTGCCAGCAGCCGACGCGCAGGGTTAGGGGGTGAGCAGTTCTTC. This encodes CASSRRAGLGGEQFF.

The chain recombines TRBV2 with TRBJ2-5; perhaps TRBD2 as D (6 bases). V lost 6 bases and J 1 base, leaving 9 bases between the germline ends. Germline V CDR1 and CDR2: SNHLY, FYNNEI. The length of the CDR3 is 13 residues. The CDR3, as DNA: TGTGCCAGCAGGACTAGGAGCCAAGAGACCCAGTACTTC. This encodes CASRTRSQETQYF.

This chain connects TRBV30 to TRBJ1-5, with D possibly being TRBD1 (6 bases). V lost 0 bases and J lost 7, with 13 bases in between. The germline CDR1 and CDR2 sequences are GTSNPN and SVGIG (reference sequence). CDR3 length: 14 amino acids. CDR3: CAWSVGGKEQPQHF. CDR3 DNA sequence: TGTGCCTGGAGTGTAGGGGGGAAGGAACAGCCCCAGCATTTT. The whole variable domain, filled in from reference TRBV30 and TRBJ1-5, reads SQTIHQWPATLVQPVGSPLSLECTVEGTSNPNLYWYRQAAGRGLQLLFYSVGIGQISSEVPQNLSASRPQDRQFILSSKKLLLSDSGFYLCAWSVGGKEQPQHFGDGTRLSIL.

The chain carries TRBV7-6 and TRBJ2-7; the match to TRBD2 covers 8 bases. CDR1 SGHVS and CDR2 FNYEAQ come from the germline V gene. Losses at the gene ends were 1 base for V and 3 bases for J; bases not matched to a gene: 14. This CDR3 has 18 amino acids. The CDR3 region is CASSLGSGSALAGYEQYF. The CDR3 region has the DNA TGTGCCAGCAGCTTAGGTAGCGGTAGCGCTCTAGCGGGCTACGAGCAGTACTTC.

The rearrangement uses TRBV6-1 and TRBJ2-7; 10 nucleotides line up with TRBD1. Germline V lookup: CDR1 MNHNS, CDR2 SASEGT. V lost 4 bases and J lost 3; bases outside the gene matches: 12. This CDR3 spans 17 amino acids. This CDR3 is CASSGGPGTGDLYEQYF. The CDR3 nucleotides read TGTGCCAGCAGTGGGGGGCCAGGGACAGGGGATCTCTACGAGCAGTACTTC.

This clone showed up just once. V is TRBV15 and J is TRBJ2-5; no clear D. Trimming pared 0 bases from V and 10 bases from J, leaving 9 bases between. Germline-derived CDR1 and CDR2 are LNHNV and YYDKDF (reference sequence). CDR3 length equals 12 residues. In DNA form, the CDR3 reads TGTGCCACCAGCAGAGATGTGGTGGTCCAGTACTTC. It codes for CATSRDVVVQYF.